The 3 T cell receptor beta chains below all came from one sample that was sequenced in a study of blood T cell repertoires in COVID-19. The assay was immunoSEQ multiplex PCR, and TCRdb's table has in-frame clones only and misses some. The table includes 25,000 or so clones, roughly 85% detected once. The sample taken for sequencing was peripheral blood. The receptors here all came from a man between 65 and 85 years old in a cohort sampled during active COVID-19.

This clone was picked up a small number of times. The J gene is TRBJ1-2, the V gene TRBV5-6; 12 positions agree with TRBD1. The CDR3 contains 16 residues. The junction had 8 bases not matched to a gene; V was cut back by 7 bases and J by 1 base. Germline V gene data show CDR1 as SGHDT and CDR2 as YYEEEE. The chain's CDR3 is CASRMGQGAFNYGYTF. The CDR3 coding sequence is TGTGCCAGCCGTATGGGACAGGGGGCTTTTAACTATGGCTACACCTTC. The full variable domain, with the rest looked up from reference TRBV5-6 and TRBJ1-2, is DAGVTQSPTHLIKTRGQQVTLRCSPKSGHDTVSWYQQALGQGPQFIFQYYEEEERQRGNFPDRFSGHQFPNYSSELNVNALLLGDSALYLCASRMGQGAFNYGYTFGSGTRLTVV.

This clone has only one observation. This chain uses TRBV5-8 with TRBJ2-1, with a weak D call TRBD2 (7 bases). CDR3 length: 16 amino acids. Germline CDR1 reads SGHTS; CDR2 reads YDEGEE. Trimming stripped 4 bases from V and 1 base from J, with 15 bases between. The CDR3 is CASSNLGGGSYNEQFF. In DNA form, the CDR3 reads TGTGCCAGCAGCAACCTAGGGGGAGGGTCCTACAATGAGCAGTTCTTC.

This clone has just one count. J is TRBJ1-5 and V is TRBV7-2, with a tentative D call TRBD1 (6 bases). V was pared by 5 bases and J by 6 bases, with 11 bases between. In germline, CDR1 is SGHTA, CDR2 FQGNSA. The CDR3 covers 13 residues. CDR3 residues: CASSPDRGQPQHF. DNA for the CDR3: TGTGCCAGCAGCCCGGACAGAGGTCAGCCCCAGCATTTT.